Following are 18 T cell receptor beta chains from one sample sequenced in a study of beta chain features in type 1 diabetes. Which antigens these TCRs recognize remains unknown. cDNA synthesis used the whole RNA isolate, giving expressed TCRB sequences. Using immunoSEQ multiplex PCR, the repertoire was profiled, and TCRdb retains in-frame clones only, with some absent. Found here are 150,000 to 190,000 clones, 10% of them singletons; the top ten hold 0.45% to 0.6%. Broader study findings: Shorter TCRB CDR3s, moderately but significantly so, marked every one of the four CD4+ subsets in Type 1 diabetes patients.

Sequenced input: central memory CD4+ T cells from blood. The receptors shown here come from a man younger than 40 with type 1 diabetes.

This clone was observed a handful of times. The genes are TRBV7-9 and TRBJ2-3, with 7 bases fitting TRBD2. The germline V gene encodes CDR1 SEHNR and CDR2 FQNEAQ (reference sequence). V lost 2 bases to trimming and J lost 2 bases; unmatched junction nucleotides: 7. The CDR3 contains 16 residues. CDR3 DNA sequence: TGTGCCAGCAGCTTATTAGCGGGCGGAACCACAGATACGCAGTATTTT. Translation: CASSLLAGGTTDTQYF.

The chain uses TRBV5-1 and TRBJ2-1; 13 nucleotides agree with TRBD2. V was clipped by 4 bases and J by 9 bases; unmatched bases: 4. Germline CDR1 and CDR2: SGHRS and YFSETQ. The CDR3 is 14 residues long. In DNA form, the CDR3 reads TGCGCCAGCAGCCCGGGACTAGCGGGAAGTGAGCAGTTCTTC. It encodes CASSPGLAGSEQFF.

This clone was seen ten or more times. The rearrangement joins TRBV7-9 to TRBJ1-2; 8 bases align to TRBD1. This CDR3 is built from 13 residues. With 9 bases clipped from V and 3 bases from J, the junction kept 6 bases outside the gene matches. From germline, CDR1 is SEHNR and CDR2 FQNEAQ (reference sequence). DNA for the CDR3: TGTGCCAGTGGACAGGGAGGGGACTATGGCTACACCTTC. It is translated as CASGQGGDYGYTF.

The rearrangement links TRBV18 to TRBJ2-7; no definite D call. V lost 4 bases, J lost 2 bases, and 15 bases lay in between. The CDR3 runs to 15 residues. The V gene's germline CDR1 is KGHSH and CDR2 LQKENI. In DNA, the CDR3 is TGTGCCAGCTCACGACAAGACAAATACACCTACGAGCAGTACTTC. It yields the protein CASSRQDKYTYEQYF.

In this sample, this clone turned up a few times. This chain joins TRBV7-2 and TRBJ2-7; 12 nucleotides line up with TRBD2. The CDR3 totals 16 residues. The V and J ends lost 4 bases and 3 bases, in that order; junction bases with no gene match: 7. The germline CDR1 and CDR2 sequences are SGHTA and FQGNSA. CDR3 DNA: TGTGCCAGCAGCTGGACGACTAGCGGGGGTTACTACGAGCAGTACTTC. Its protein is CASSWTTSGGYYEQYF.

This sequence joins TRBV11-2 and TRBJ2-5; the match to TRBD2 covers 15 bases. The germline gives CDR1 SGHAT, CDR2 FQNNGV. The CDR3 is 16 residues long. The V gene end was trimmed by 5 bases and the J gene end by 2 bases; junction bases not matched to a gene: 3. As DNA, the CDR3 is TGTGCCAGCAGCCTGGGGACTAGCGGGAGGCAAGAGACCCAGTACTTC. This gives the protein CASSLGTSGRQETQYF.

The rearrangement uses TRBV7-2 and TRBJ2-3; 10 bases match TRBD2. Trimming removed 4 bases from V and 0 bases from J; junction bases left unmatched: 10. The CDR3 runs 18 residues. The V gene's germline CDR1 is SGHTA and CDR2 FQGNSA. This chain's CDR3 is CASSYLPKTSGSTDTQYF. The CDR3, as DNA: TGTGCCAGCAGCTATTTACCAAAGACTAGCGGGAGCACAGATACGCAGTATTTT. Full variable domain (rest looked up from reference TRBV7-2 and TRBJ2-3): GAGVSQSPSNKVTEKGKDVELRCDPISGHTALYWYRQSLGQGLEFLIYFQGNSAPDKSGLPSDRFSAERTGGSVSTLTIQRTQQEDSAVYLCASSYLPKTSGSTDTQYFGPGTRLTVL.

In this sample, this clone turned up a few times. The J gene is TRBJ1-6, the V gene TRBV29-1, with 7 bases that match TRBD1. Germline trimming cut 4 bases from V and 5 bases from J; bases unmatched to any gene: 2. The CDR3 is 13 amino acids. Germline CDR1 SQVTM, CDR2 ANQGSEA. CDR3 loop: CSVGGQNNSPLHF. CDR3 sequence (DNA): TGCAGCGTTGGGGGACAGAATAATTCACCCCTCCACTTT.

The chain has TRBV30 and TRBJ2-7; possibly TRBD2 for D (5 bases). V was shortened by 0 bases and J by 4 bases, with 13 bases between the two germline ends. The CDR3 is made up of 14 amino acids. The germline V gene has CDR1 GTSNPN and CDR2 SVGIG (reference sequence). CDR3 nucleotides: TGTGCCTGGAGTGTAGGCAGACTACTGTACGAGCAGTACTTC. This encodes CAWSVGRLLYEQYF.

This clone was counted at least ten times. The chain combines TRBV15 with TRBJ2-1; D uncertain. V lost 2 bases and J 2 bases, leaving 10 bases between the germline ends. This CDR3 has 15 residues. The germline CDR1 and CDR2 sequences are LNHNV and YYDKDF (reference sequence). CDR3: CATSRFLEPYNEQFF. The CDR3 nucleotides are TGTGCCACCAGCAGATTTCTAGAGCCCTACAATGAGCAGTTCTTC.

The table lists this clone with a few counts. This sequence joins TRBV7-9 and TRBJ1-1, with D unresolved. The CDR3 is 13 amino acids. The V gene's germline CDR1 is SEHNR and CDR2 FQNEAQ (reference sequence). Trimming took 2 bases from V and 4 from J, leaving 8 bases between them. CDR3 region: CASSLTDLTEAFF. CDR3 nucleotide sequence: TGTGCCAGCAGCTTAACTGATCTCACTGAAGCTTTCTTT.

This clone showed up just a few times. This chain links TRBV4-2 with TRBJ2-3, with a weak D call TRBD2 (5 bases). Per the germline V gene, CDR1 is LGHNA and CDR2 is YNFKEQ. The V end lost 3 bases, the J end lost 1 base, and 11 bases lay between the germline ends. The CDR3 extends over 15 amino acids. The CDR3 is CASSHGGLGTDTQYF. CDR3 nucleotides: TGTGCCAGCAGCCATGGCGGACTCGGCACAGATACGCAGTATTTT.

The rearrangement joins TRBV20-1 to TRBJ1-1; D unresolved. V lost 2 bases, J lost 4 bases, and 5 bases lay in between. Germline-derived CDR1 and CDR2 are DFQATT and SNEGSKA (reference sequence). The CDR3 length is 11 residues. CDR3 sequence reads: CSARRSTEAFF. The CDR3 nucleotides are TGCAGTGCTAGACGGAGCACTGAAGCTTTCTTT.

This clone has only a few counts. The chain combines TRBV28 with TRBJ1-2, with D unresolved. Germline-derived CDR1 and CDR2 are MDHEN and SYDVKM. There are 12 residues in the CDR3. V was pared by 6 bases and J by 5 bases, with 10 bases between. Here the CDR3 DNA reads TGTGCCAGCAGCTACCGAAATTATGGCTACACCTTC. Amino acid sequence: CASSYRNYGYTF.

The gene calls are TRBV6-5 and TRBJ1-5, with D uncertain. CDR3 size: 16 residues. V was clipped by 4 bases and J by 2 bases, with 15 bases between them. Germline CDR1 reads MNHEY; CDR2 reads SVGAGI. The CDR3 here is CASSSLGRGGNQPQHF. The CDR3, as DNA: TGTGCCAGCAGTTCCCTTGGCCGAGGAGGCAATCAGCCCCAGCATTTT.

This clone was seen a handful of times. CDR3 protein: CASSLNPSYEQYF. CDR3 DNA: TGTGCCAGCAGCCTCAACCCTAGTTACGAGCAGTACTTC. This chain links TRBV7-8 with TRBJ2-7; D gene uncertain. V was pared by 5 bases and J by 4 bases, with 12 bases between. The CDR3 is 13 residues long. Per the germline V gene, CDR1 is SGHVS and CDR2 is FQNEAQ.

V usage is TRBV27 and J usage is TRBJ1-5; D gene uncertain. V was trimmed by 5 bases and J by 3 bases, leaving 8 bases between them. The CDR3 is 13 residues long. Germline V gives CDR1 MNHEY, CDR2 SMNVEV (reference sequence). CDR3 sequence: CASSERINQPQHF. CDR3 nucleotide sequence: TGTGCCAGCAGTGAGCGGATCAATCAGCCCCAGCATTTT.

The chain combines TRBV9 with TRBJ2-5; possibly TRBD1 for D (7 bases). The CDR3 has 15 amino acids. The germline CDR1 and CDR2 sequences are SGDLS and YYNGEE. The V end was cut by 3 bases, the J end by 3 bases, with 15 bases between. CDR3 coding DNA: TGTGCCAGCAGCGCGGCAGGGGGGCTGAAAGAGACCCAGTACTTC. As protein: CASSAAGGLKETQYF. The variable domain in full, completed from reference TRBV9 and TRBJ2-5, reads DSGVTQTPKHLITATGQRVTLRCSPRSGDLSVYWYQQSLDQGLQFLIQYYNGEERAKGNILERFSAQQFPDLHSELNLSSLELGDSALYFCASSAAGGLKETQYFGPGTRLLVL.